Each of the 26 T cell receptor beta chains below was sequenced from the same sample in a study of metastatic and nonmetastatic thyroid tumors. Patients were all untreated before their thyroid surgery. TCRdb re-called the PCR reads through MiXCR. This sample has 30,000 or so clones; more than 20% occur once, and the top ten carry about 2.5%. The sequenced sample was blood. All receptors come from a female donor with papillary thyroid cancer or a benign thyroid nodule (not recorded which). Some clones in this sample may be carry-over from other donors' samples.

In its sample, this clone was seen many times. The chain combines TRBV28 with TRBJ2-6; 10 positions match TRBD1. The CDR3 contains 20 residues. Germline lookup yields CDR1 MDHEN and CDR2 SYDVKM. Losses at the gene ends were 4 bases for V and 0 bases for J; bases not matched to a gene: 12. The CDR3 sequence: CASSWRPGTGAVSGANVLTF. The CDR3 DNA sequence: TGTGCCAGCAGTTGGCGGCCCGGGACAGGGGCTGTCTCTGGGGCCAACGTCCTGACTTTC.

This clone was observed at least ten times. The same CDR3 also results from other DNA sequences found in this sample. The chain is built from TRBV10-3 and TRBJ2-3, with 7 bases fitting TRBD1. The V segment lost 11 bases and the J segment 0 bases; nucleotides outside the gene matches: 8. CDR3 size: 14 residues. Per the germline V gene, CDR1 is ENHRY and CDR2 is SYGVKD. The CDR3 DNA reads TGTGCCTCCCGACAGGGAACTAGCACAGATACGCAGTATTTT. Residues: CASRQGTSTDTQYF.

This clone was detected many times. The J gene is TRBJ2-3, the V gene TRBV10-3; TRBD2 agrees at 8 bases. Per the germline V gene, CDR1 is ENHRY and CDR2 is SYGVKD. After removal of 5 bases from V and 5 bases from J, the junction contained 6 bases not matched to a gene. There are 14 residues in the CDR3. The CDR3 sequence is CAISSGSERDTQYF. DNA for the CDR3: TGTGCCATCAGTAGCGGGAGCGAGAGAGATACGCAGTATTTT.

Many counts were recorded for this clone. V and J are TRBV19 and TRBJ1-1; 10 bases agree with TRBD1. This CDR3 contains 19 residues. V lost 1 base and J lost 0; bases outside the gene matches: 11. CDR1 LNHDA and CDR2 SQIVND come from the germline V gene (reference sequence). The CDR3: CASSIGAGQGLLMNTEAFF. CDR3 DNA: TGTGCCAGTAGTATAGGAGCGGGACAGGGGCTTCTAATGAACACTGAAGCTTTCTTT.

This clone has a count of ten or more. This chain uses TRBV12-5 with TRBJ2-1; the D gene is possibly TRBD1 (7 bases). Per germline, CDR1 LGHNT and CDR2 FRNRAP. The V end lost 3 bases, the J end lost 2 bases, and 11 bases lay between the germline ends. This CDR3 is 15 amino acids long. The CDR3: CASGLGGGAYNEQFF. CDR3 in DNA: TGTGCTAGTGGTTTAGGAGGGGGCGCCTACAATGAGCAGTTCTTC.

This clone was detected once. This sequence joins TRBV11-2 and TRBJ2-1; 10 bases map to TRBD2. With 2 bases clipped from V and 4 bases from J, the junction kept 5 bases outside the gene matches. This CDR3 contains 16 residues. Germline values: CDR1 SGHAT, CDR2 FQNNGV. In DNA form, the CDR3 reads TGTGCCAGCAGCTTATCCCCTAGCGGGAGATACAATGAGCAGTTCTTC. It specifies CASSLSPSGRYNEQFF.

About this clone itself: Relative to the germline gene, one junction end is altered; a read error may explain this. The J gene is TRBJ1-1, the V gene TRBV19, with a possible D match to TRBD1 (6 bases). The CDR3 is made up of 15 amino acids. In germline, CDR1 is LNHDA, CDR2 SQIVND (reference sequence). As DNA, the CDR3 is TGTGCCAGTAGTCAAGGGGGACACATGAACACTGAAGCCTTCTTT. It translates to CASSQGGHMNTEAFF.

The CDR3: CSARHNGPLHF. DNA of the CDR3: TGCAGTGCTAGACACAACGGACCCCTCCACTTT. The V and J genes are TRBV20-1 and TRBJ1-6; D not certain. V lost 2 bases, J lost 12 bases, and 8 bases lay in between. CDR1 and CDR2 (germline): DFQATT, SNEGSKA (reference sequence). The CDR3 loop spans 11 amino acids.

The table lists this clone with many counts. The CDR3 here is CASSQVQASYNSPLHF. CDR3 sequence (DNA): TGCGCCAGCAGCCAAGTACAGGCCTCCTATAATTCACCCCTCCACTTT. The rearrangement joins TRBV4-1 to TRBJ1-6; tentative D call: TRBD1 (5 bases). The CDR3 contains 16 residues. Trimming took off 1 base at V and 0 bases at J, with 7 bases between the two ends. Per the germline V gene, CDR1 is MGHRA and CDR2 is YSYEKL.

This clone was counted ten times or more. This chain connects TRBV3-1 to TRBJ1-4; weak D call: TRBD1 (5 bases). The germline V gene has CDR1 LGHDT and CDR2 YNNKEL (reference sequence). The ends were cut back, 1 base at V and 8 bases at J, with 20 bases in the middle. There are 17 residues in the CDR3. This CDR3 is CASSQAPGGGLKEKLFF. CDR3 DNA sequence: TGTGCCAGCAGCCAAGCCCCTGGGGGAGGATTGAAGGAAAAACTGTTTTTT. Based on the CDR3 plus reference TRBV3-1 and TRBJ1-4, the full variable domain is DTAVSQTPKYLVTQMGNDKSIKCEQNLGHDTMYWYKQDSKKFLKIMFSYNNKELIINETVPNRFSPKSPDKAHLNLHINSLELGDSAVYFCASSQAPGGGLKEKLFFGSGTQLSVL.

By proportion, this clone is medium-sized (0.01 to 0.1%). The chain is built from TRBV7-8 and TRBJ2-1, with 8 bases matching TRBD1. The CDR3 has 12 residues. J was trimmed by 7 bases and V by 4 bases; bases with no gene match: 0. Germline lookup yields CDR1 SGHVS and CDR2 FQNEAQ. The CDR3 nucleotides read TGTGCCAGCAGCTGGACAGGGAATGAGCAGTTCTTC. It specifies CASSWTGNEQFF.

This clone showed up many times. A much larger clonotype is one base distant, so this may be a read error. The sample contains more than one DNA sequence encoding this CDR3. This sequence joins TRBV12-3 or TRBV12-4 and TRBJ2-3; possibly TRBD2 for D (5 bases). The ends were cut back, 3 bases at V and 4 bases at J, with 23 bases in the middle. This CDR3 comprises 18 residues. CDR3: CASSFWFVGGREADTQYF. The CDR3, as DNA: TGTGCCAGCAGTTTCTGGTTTGTCGGTGGGAGAGAGGCAGATACGCAGTATTTT.

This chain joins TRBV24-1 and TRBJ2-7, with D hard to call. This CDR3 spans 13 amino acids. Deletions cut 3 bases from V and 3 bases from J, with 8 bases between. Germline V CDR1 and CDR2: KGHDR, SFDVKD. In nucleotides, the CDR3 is TGTGCCACCAGTGATCCCGTAGGCTACGAGCAGTACTTC. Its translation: CATSDPVGYEQYF.

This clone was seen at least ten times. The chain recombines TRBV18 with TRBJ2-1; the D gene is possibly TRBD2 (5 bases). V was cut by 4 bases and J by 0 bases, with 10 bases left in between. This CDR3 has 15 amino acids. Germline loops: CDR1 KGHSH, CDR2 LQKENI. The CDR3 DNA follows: TGTGCCAGCTCACTGGCACTAGGCTCCTACAATGAGCAGTTCTTC. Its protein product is CASSLALGSYNEQFF.

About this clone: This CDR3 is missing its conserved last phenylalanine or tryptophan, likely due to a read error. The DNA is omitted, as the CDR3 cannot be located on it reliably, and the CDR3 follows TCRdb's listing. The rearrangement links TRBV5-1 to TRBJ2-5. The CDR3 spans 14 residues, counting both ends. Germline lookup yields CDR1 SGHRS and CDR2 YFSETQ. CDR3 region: CASTTTHSQETQDY.

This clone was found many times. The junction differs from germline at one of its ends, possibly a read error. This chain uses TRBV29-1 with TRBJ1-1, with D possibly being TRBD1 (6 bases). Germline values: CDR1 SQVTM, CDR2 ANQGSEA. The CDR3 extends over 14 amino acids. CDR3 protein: CSVQFAGESAEVFF. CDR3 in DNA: TGCAGCGTTCAGTTTGCAGGGGAGAGCGCTGAAGTTTTCTTT.

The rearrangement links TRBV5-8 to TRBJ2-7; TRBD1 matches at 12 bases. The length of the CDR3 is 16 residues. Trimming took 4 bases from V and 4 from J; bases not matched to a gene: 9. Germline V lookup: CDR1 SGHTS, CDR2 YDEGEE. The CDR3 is CASSGGEGQGAYEQYF. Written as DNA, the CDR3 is TGTGCCAGCAGCGGGGGAGAGGGACAGGGGGCGTACGAGCAGTACTTC.

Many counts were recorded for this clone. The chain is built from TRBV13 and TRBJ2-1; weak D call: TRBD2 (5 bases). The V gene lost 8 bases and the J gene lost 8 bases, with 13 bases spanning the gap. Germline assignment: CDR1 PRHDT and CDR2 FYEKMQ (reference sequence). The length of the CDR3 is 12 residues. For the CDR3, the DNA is TGTGCCAGCGGGAGTGCAACCTATGAGCAGTTCTTC. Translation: CASGSATYEQFF.

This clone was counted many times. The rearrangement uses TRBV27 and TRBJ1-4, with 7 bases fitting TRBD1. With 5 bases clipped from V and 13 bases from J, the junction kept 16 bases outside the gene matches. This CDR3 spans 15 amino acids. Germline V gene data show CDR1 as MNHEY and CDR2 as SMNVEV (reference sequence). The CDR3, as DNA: TGTGCCAGCAGTCCTTACCCCCGGGACAGCCTCCTACTGTTTTTT. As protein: CASSPYPRDSLLLFF.

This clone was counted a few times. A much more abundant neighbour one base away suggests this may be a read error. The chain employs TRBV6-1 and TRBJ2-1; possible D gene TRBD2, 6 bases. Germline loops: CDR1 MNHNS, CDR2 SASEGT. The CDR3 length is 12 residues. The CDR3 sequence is CASHGLGTEQFF. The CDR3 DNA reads TGTGCCAGCCACGGGCTAGGGACTGAGCAGTTCTTT.

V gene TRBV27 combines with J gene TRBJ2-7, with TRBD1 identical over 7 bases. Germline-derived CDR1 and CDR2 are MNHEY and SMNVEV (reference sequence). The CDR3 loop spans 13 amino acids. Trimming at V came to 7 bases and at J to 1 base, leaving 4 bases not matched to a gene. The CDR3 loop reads CASTYRGSYEQYF. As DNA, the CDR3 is TGTGCCAGCACCTACAGGGGATCCTACGAGCAGTACTTC.

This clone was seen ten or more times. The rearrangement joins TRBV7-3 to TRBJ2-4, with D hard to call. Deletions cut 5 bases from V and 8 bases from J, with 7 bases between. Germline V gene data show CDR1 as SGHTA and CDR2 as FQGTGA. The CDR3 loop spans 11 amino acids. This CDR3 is CASSDGDIQYF. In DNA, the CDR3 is TGTGCCAGCAGCGATGGGGACATTCAGTACTTC. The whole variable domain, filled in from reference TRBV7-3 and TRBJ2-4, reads GAGVSQTPSNKVTEKGKYVELRCDPISGHTALYWYRQSLGQGPEFLIYFQGTGAADDSGLPNDRFFAVRPEGSVSTLKIQRTERGDSAVYLCASSDGDIQYFGAGTRLSVL.

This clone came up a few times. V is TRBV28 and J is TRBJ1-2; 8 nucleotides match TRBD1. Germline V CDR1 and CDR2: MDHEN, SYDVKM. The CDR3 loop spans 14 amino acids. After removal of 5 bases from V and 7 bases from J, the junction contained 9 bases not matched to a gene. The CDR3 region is CASSPDRGLGGYTF. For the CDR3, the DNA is TGTGCCAGCAGTCCCGACAGGGGTCTAGGTGGCTACACCTTC.

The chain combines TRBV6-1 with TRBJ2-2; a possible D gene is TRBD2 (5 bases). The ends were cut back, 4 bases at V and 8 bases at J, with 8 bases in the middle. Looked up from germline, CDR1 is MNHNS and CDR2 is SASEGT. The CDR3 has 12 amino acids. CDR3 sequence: CASSGTVGELFF. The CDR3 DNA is TGTGCCAGCAGTGGGACTGTGGGGGAGCTGTTTTTT.

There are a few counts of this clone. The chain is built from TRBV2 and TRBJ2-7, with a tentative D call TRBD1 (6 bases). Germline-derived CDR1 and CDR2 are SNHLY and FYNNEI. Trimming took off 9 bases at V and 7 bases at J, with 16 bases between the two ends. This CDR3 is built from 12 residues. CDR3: CARGRGYREQYF. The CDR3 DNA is TGTGCCAGGGGTAGGGGGTATCGTGAGCAGTACTTC.

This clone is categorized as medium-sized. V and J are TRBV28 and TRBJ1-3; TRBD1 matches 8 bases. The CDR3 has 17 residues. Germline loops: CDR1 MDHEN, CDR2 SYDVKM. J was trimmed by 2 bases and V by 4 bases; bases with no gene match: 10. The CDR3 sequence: CASSSLLRGQPGNTIYF. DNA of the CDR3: TGTGCCAGCAGTTCTCTCCTCAGGGGGCAACCTGGAAACACCATATATTTT.